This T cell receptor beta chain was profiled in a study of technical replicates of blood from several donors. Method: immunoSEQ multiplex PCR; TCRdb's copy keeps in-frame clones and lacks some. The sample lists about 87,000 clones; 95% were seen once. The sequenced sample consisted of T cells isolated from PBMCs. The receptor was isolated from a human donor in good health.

The CDR3 nucleotides read TGTGCCAGCAGCCCGGGACAGGGTCTAGCTTTCTTT. As protein: CASSPGQGLAFF. V usage is TRBV7-9 and J usage is TRBJ1-1; 9 nucleotides line up with TRBD1. The CDR3 runs to 12 residues. CDR1 is SEHNR, CDR2 FQNEAQ, per germline (reference sequence). Germline trimming cut 5 bases from V and 10 bases from J; bases unmatched to any gene: 5.